This T cell receptor beta chain originates from a study of blood T cell repertoires in COVID-19. The overall study: The United States, Italy and Spain provided the acute and convalescent COVID-19 samples. T cells, B-cell-depleted T cells, or PBMCs supplied cDNA or gDNA.

This CDR3 is 15 amino acids long. Per the germline V gene, CDR1 is SGHNT and CDR2 is YYREEE (reference sequence). V lost 2 bases and J lost 4; bases outside the gene matches: 6. Per the original data handling: By means of reference gene primer amplification, nucleated cell counts were estimated. Assay used: immunoSEQ multiplex PCR; TCRdb lists only in-frame clones, some missing. V, J and clone size are those of that table, while D and trimming were read from the DNA. The sample lists about 59,000 clones, almost 80% seen once, with over 9.5% in the top ten. The origin of this receptor is a man at least 80 years old with acute or convalescent COVID-19. Material: peripheral blood. The V and J genes are TRBV5-4 and TRBJ1-2; 9 positions match TRBD1. CDR3 sequence reads: CASSLQGAGFYGYTF. The CDR3 DNA follows: TGTGCCAGCAGCTTACAGGGGGCGGGTTTCTATGGCTACACCTTC.